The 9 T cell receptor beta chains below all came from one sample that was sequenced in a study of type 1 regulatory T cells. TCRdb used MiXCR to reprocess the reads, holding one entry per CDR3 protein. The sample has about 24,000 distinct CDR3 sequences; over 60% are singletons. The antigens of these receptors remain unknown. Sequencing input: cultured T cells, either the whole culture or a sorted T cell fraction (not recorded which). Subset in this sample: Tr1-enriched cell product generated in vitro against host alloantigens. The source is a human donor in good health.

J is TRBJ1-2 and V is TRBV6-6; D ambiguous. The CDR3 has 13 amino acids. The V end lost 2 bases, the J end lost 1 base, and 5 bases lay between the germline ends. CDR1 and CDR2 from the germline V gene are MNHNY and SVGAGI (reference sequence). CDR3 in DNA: TGTGCCAGCAGTTACGGGAATAACTATGGCTACACCTTC. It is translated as CASSYGNNYGYTF.

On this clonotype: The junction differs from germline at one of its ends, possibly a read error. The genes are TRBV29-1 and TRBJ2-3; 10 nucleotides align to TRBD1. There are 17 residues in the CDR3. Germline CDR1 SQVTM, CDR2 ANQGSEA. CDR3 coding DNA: TGCAGCGTCCTGGGACAGGGGCTCCCCGCTAGCACAGATATGCAGTATTTT. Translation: CSVLGQGLPASTDMQYF.

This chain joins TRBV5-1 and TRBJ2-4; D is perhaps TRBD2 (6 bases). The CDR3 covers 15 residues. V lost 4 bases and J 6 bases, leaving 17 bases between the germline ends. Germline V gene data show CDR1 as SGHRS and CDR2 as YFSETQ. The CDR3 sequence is CASSPDGGVANIQYF. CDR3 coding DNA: TGCGCCAGCAGCCCGGACGGCGGGGTGGCAAACATTCAGTACTTC.

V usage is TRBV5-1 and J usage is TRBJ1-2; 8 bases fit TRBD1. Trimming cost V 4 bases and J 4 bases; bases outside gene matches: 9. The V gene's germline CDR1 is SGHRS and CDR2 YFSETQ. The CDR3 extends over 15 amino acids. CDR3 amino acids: CASSSGQGGGYGYTF. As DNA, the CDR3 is TGCGCCAGCAGCAGCGGACAGGGAGGCGGCTATGGCTACACCTTC.

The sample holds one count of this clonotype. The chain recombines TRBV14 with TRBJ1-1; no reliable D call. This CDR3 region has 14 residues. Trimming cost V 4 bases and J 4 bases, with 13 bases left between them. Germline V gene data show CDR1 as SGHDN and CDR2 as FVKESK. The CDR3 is CASSPLTPGTEAFF. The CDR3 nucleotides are TGTGCCAGCAGCCCCCTTACCCCCGGCACTGAAGCTTTCTTT.

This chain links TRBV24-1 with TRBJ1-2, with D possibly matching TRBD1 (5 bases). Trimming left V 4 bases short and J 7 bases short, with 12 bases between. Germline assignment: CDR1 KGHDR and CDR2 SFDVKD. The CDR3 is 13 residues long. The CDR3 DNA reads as TGTGCCACCAGTGACTCCGGGGCAGCTGGCTACACCTTC. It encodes CATSDSGAAGYTF.

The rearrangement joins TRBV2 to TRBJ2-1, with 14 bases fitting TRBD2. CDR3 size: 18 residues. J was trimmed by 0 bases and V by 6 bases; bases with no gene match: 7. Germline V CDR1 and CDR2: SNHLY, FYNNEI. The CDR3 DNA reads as TGTGCCAGCAGAGGACTAGCGGGGGGCCATAGCTCCTACAATGAGCAGTTCTTC. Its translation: CASRGLAGGHSSYNEQFF.

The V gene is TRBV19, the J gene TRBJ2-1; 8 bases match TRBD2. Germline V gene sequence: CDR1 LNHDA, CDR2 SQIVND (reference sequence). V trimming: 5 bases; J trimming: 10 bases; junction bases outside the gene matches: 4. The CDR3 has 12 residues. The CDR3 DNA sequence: TGTGCCAGTAGTTTCCAGCGGGGGGAGCAGTTCTTC. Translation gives CASSFQRGEQFF.

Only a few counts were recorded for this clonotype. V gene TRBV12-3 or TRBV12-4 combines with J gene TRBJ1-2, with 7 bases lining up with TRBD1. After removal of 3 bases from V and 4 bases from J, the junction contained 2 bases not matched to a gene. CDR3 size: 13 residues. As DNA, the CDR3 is TGTGCCAGCAGTTTCGGGACAGCCTATGGCTACACCTTC. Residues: CASSFGTAYGYTF.